One sample yielded the 21 T cell receptor beta chains listed below, sequenced in a study of blood T cell repertoires in COVID-19 (dated by TCRdb to 2019 to 2021). Preparation of the library involved the immunoSEQ multiplex PCR assay. The table was pulled from immuneACCESS by TCRdb, which kept in-frame rearrangements only. Such tables lose some clones; where checked, under half of the loss comes from unresolved V genes, and the rest has no known cause. This sample lists approximately 70,000 clones; approximately 91% were detected once. The ten largest clones capture around 13% of the sample. The sample consisted of peripheral blood. The source of these receptors is a human donor with active COVID-19. The donor label of this sample is uncertain.

The chain links TRBV7-8 to TRBJ1-1, with D possibly TRBD1 on 6 matching bases. Per germline, CDR1 SGHVS and CDR2 FQNEAQ. This CDR3 region has 15 residues. With 4 bases removed from V and 0 bases from J, the gap between germline ends came to 12 bases. The CDR3 sequence is CASSSTGGMNTEAFF. Written as DNA, the CDR3 is TGTGCCAGCAGCTCGACAGGTGGAATGAACACTGAAGCTTTCTTT.

This chain links TRBV13 with TRBJ1-2; 7 nucleotides line up with TRBD1. Germline V gene sequence: CDR1 PRHDT, CDR2 FYEKMQ (reference sequence). The CDR3 runs to 16 residues. V gave up 1 base and J gave up 4 bases; unmatched junction bases: 9. CDR3: CASSLVTGSRVYGYTF. DNA of the CDR3: TGTGCCAGCAGCTTAGTGACAGGGAGTAGGGTCTATGGCTACACCTTC.

This clone was seen just once. V is TRBV19 and J is TRBJ1-5; D perhaps matches TRBD1 (5 bases). V lost 3 bases to trimming and J lost 8 bases, with 14 bases between them. The CDR3 contains 14 residues. Per germline, CDR1 LNHDA and CDR2 SQIVND (reference sequence). The CDR3 DNA is TGTGCCAGTAGTATGTGGGGCAGGATAGAGCCCCAGCATTTT. This codes for CASSMWGRIEPQHF.

V usage is TRBV7-9 and J usage is TRBJ2-3; D is unclear. V was trimmed by 7 bases and J by 5 bases, leaving 7 bases between them. In germline, CDR1 is SEHNR, CDR2 FQNEAQ (reference sequence). The CDR3 sequence is 11 residues long. CDR3 amino acids: CASTTEDTQYF. In nucleotides, the CDR3 is TGTGCCAGCACCACAGAAGATACGCAGTATTTT.

This chain connects TRBV19 to TRBJ1-2; the match to TRBD1 covers 8 bases. This CDR3 is 12 amino acids long. The junction had 1 base not matched to a gene; V was cut back by 8 bases and J by 2 bases. Germline V CDR1 and CDR2: LNHDA, SQIVND (reference sequence). CDR3 coding DNA: TGTGCCAGTGGGGACAGGAACTATGGCTACACCTTC. Translation gives CASGDRNYGYTF.

This sequence joins TRBV9 and TRBJ1-3; 8 positions agree with TRBD1. The CDR3 totals 18 residues. Trimming removed 4 bases from V and 8 bases from J; junction bases left unmatched: 20. Germline assignment: CDR1 SGDLS and CDR2 YYNGEE. DNA for the CDR3: TGTGCCAGCAGCCCGCGATTCGGGACAGGTCAACACGGGGACACCATATATTTT. This codes for CASSPRFGTGQHGDTIYF.

This clone has just one count. The rearrangement uses TRBV27 and TRBJ1-4, with D maybe TRBD1 (6 bases). CDR3 length: 15 residues. Per the germline V gene, CDR1 is MNHEY and CDR2 is SMNVEV (reference sequence). V was trimmed by 4 bases and J by 7 bases, leaving 16 bases between them. CDR3 protein: CASSSLQGAAEKLFF. CDR3 nucleotides: TGTGCCAGCAGTTCCCTACAGGGAGCGGCTGAAAAACTGTTTTTT.

The DNA for the CDR3 is TGTGCCACCGGGACAGGGTTCCCGAACACCGGGGAGCTGTTTTTT. Residues: CATGTGFPNTGELFF. The rearrangement joins TRBV15 to TRBJ2-2; 9 nucleotides match TRBD1. This CDR3 comprises 15 residues. The germline CDR1 and CDR2 sequences are LNHNV and YYDKDF (reference sequence). V lost 8 bases and J lost 0; bases outside the gene matches: 4.

The gene calls are TRBV7-9 and TRBJ2-1, with D possibly being TRBD1 (7 bases). Germline CDR1 reads SEHNR; CDR2 reads FQNEAQ (reference sequence). CDR3 size: 15 residues. V lost 4 bases, J lost 6 bases, and 16 bases lay in between. The CDR3 reads CASSYQGGRGNEQFF. The CDR3 DNA reads as TGTGCCAGCAGCTACCAGGGGGGAAGAGGCAATGAGCAGTTCTTC. The full variable domain, rest sourced from reference TRBV7-9 and TRBJ2-1, is DTGVSQNPRHKITKRGQNVTFRCDPISEHNRLYWYRQTLGQGPEFLTYFQNEAQLEKSRLLSDRFSAERPKGSFSTLEIQRTEQGDSAMYLCASSYQGGRGNEQFFGPGTRLTVL.

The CDR3 loop is CASRGGDFSTDTQYF. The CDR3 nucleotides read TGTGCTAGCAGAGGGGGGGATTTCAGCACAGATACGCAGTATTTT. The chain joins TRBV12-5 to TRBJ2-3; maybe TRBD2 (7 bases). The CDR3 has 15 amino acids. Trimming removed 9 bases at V and 0 bases at J, with 16 bases between. Germline CDR1 reads LGHNT; CDR2 reads FRNRAP.

V gene TRBV9 combines with J gene TRBJ2-1; the match to TRBD2 covers 10 bases. The trim removed 2 bases at V and 13 bases at J, leaving 9 bases unmatched. Germline loops: CDR1 SGDLS, CDR2 YYNGEE. CDR3 length: 14 amino acids. This CDR3 is CASSVSGTSDLQFF. The CDR3 region has the DNA TGTGCCAGCAGCGTCTCCGGGACTAGCGATCTTCAGTTCTTC.

This sequence joins TRBV7-2 and TRBJ2-1; 7 bases are a match to TRBD2. Germline trimming cut 1 base from V and 7 bases from J; bases unmatched to any gene: 4. Germline CDR1 reads SGHTA; CDR2 reads FQGNSA. CDR3 length: 14 residues. CDR3 in amino acids: CASSLGGSSNEQFF. CDR3 coding DNA: TGTGCCAGCAGCTTAGGCGGGAGTAGTAATGAGCAGTTCTTC.

The chain employs TRBV11-2 and TRBJ2-7; TRBD2 matches 7 bases. The CDR3 runs to 15 residues. Germline CDR1 is SGHAT and CDR2 is FQNNGV. With V trimmed by 4 bases and J by 4 bases, 10 bases remained unmatched. CDR3 residues: CASSSPWGSGYEQYF. The CDR3 DNA reads TGTGCCAGCAGCTCCCCTTGGGGTAGCGGGTACGAGCAGTACTTC.

CDR3 residues: CASSEGGTNEKLFF. The CDR3 DNA reads as TGTGCCAGCAGTGAAGGTGGCACTAATGAAAAACTGTTTTTT. V gene TRBV25-1 combines with J gene TRBJ1-4, with D uncertain. Per the germline V gene, CDR1 is MGHDK and CDR2 is SYGVNS. This CDR3 has 14 residues. The V end lost 2 bases, the J end lost 2 bases, and 6 bases lay between the germline ends.

The chain combines TRBV5-1 with TRBJ2-1, with 8 bases fitting TRBD2. Trimming took 6 bases from V and 0 from J; bases not matched to a gene: 5. The germline gives CDR1 SGHRS, CDR2 YFSETQ. The CDR3 totals 15 residues. CDR3 sequence: CASKSGTSSYNEQFF. CDR3 DNA: TGCGCCAGCAAGTCCGGGACTAGCTCCTACAATGAGCAGTTCTTC.

The CDR3 loop is CASRTRTGKLYGYTF. Written as DNA, the CDR3 is TGTGCCAGCAGAACGCGGACAGGCAAACTATATGGCTACACCTTC. The chain recombines TRBV5-6 with TRBJ1-2; 7 nucleotides match TRBD1. Trimming removed 5 bases from V and 5 bases from J; junction bases left unmatched: 12. The CDR3 sequence is 15 residues long. CDR1 is SGHDT, CDR2 YYEEEE, per germline.

This clone was counted once. J is TRBJ2-1 and V is TRBV5-1, with a weak D call TRBD2 (5 bases). With 0 bases removed from V and 9 bases from J, the gap between germline ends came to 7 bases. The V gene's germline CDR1 is SGHRS and CDR2 YFSETQ. The CDR3 contains 12 residues. The CDR3 region is CASSLAGSEQFF. The DNA of the CDR3 is TGCGCCAGCAGCTTGGCGGGGAGTGAGCAGTTCTTC. The complete variable domain, with remaining parts taken from reference TRBV5-1 and TRBJ2-1, reads KAGVTQTPRYLIKTRGQQVTLSCSPISGHRSVSWYQQTPGQGLQFLFEYFSETQRNKGNFPGRFSGRQFSNSRSEMNVSTLELGDSALYLCASSLAGSEQFFGPGTRLTVL.

This clone has only one observation. The chain is built from TRBV5-4 and TRBJ2-1; 15 bases fit TRBD2. The length of the CDR3 is 18 residues. The junction had 10 bases not matched to a gene; V was cut back by 9 bases and J by 0 bases. Germline-derived CDR1 and CDR2 are SGHNT and YYREEE (reference sequence). CDR3 residues: CAIPRGLAGGGSYNEQFF. The CDR3, as DNA: TGTGCCATCCCCAGAGGACTAGCGGGAGGGGGCTCCTACAATGAGCAGTTCTTC.

The gene calls are TRBV3-1 (or the pseudogene TRBV3-2) and TRBJ1-4, with D maybe TRBD1 (5 bases). The CDR3 extends over 15 amino acids. V shed 2 bases and J shed 2 bases, with 9 bases lying between them. From germline, CDR1 is LGHDT and CDR2 YNNKEL (reference sequence). The CDR3 spells CASSQKRQTNEKLFF. CDR3 nucleotides: TGTGCCAGCAGCCAAAAGCGACAGACTAATGAAAAACTGTTTTTT.

This clone has just one count. This chain links TRBV25-1 with TRBJ1-1; no reliable D call. Germline V lookup: CDR1 MGHDK, CDR2 SYGVNS. Trimming removed 4 bases from V and 1 base from J, with 10 bases in between. The CDR3 length is 14 residues. The chain's CDR3 is CASSVSGWNTEAFF. DNA of the CDR3: TGTGCCAGCAGTGTGTCGGGGTGGAACACTGAAGCTTTCTTT.

The J gene is TRBJ2-7, the V gene TRBV28, with 9 bases aligning to TRBD1. CDR1 MDHEN and CDR2 SYDVKM come from the germline V gene. Trimming cost V 6 bases and J 4 bases; bases outside gene matches: 13. The CDR3 is 16 amino acids. The CDR3 nucleotides read TGTGCCAGCAGCTTAGATCGGACAGGGGTGTCATACGAGCAGTACTTC. Translated, it gives CASSLDRTGVSYEQYF.